This note documents a single TCR beta chain sequence. This sample is drawn from a study of blood T cells in healthy people across ages. Sample-barcoded 5' priming and a J-beta primer mix drove a second PCR of 7 to 11 cycles. TCRdb itself ran the 5' RACE reads through MiXCR, one entry per CDR3 protein. The table lists about 810,000 distinct CDR3 sequences, approximately 35% of them singletons, with under 15% in the top ten. At least 6 million PBMCs were isolated per sample. The specimen sequenced was blood. The source is a man aged 18 to 29 in good health.

The CDR3 DNA reads TGCGCCAGCAGCCAAGGTTGGGACAGGGAATTCGCTGTGAACACTGAAGCTTTCTTT. It specifies CASSQGWDREFAVNTEAFF. The V gene is TRBV4-3, the J gene TRBJ1-1; TRBD1 agrees at 9 bases. CDR3 length: 19 residues. The germline gives CDR1 LGHNA, CDR2 YSLEER. Germline trimming cut 1 base from V and 0 bases from J; bases unmatched to any gene: 12.